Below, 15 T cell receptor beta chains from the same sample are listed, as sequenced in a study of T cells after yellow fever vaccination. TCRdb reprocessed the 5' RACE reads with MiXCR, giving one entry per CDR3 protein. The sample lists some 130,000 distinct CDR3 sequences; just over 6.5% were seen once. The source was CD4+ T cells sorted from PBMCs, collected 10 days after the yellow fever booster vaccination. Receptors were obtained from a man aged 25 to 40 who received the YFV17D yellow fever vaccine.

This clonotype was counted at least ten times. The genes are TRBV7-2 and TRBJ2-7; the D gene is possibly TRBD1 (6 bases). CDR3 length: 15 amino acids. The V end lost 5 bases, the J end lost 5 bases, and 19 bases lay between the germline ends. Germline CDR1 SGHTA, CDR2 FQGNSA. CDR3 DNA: TGTGCCAGCAGCCTCTACTTACAGGGAGACGACGAGCAGTACTTC. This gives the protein CASSLYLQGDDEQYF.

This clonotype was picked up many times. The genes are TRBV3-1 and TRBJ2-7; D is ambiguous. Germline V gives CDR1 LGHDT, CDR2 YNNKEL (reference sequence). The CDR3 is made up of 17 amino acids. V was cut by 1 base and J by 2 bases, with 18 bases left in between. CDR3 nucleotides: TGTGCCAGCAGCCAAGGGACCCAACGCATTTTCCCCTACGAGCAGTACTTC. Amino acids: CASSQGTQRIFPYEQYF.

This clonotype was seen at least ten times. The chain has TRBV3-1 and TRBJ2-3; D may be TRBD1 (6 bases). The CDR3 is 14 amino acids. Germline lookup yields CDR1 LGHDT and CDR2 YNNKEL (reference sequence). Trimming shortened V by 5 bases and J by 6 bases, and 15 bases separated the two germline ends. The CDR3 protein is CASSTRDTPDTQYF. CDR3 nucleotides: TGTGCCAGCAGCACAAGGGACACCCCTGATACGCAGTATTTT.

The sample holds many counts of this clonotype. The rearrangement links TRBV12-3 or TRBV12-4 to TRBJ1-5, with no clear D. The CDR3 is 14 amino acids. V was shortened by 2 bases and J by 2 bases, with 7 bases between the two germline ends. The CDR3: CASSLIMGNQPQHF. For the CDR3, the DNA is TGTGCCAGCAGTTTAATCATGGGCAATCAGCCCCAGCATTTT.

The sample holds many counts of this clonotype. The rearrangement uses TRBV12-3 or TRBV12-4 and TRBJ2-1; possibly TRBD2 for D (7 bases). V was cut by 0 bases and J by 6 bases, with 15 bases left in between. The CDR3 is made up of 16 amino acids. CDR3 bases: TGTGCCAGCAGTTTAGCGCTTGGGGGAGGGGGCAATGAGCAGTTCTTC. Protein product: CASSLALGGGGNEQFF.

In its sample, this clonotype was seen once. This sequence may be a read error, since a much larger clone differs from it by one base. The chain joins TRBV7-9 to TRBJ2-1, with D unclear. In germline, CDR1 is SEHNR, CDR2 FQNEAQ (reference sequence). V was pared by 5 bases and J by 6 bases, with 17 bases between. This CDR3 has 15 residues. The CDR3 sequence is CASSEITGTCNEQFF. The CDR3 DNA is TGTGCCAGCAGCGAAATTACCGGCACCTGCAATGAGCAGTTCTTC.

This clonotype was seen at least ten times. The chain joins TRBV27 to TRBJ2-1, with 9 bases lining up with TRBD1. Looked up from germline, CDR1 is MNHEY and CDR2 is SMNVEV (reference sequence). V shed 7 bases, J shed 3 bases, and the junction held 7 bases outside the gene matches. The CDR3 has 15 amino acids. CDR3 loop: CASTLRDRDYNEQFF. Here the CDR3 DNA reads TGTGCCAGCACCCTCCGGGACAGGGACTACAATGAGCAGTTCTTC.

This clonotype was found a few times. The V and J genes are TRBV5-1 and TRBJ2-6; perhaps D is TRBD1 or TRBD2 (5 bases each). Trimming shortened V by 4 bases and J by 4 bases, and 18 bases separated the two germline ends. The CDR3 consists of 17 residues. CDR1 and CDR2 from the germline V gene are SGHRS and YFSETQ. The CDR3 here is CASSPDGTRGGANVLTF. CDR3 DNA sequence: TGCGCCAGCAGCCCGGACGGGACCCGTGGCGGGGCCAACGTCCTGACTTTC.

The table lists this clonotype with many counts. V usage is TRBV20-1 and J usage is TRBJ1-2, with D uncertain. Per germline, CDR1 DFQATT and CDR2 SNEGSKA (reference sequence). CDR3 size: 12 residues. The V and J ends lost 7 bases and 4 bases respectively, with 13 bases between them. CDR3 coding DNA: TGCAGTGGGACGGGCGGAACCTATGGCTACACCTTC. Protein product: CSGTGGTYGYTF.

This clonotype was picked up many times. CDR3 region: CAISGPREGSTDTQYF. The DNA of the CDR3 is TGTGCCATCAGTGGCCCGCGGGAGGGTAGCACAGATACGCAGTATTTT. V is TRBV10-3 and J is TRBJ2-3; 9 bases line up with TRBD2. The germline CDR1 and CDR2 sequences are ENHRY and SYGVKD. This CDR3 region has 16 residues. With 4 bases clipped from V and 0 bases from J, the junction kept 5 bases outside the gene matches.

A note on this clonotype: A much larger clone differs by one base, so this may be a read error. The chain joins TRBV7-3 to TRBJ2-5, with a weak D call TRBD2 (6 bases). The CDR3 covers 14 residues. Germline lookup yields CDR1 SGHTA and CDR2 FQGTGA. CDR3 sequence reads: CASSFGSGQENQYF. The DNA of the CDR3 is TGTGCCAGCAGCTTCGGTAGCGGACAAGAGAACCAGTACTTC.

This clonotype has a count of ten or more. In nucleotides, the CDR3 is TGCAGCGTTGGTATAGCGGGAGGGCCGGAGACCCAGTACTTC. Protein sequence: CSVGIAGGPETQYF. The chain uses TRBV29-1 and TRBJ2-5, with 11 nucleotides matching TRBD2. The CDR3 spans 14 residues. Germline V gene lookup returns CDR1 SQVTM and CDR2 ANQGSEA. V lost 4 bases and J lost 5; bases outside the gene matches: 6.

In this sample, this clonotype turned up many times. CDR3: CASSLGGVNTEAFF. CDR3 nucleotides: TGCGCCAGCAGCTTGGGCGGGGTGAACACTGAAGCTTTCTTT. The rearrangement joins TRBV5-1 to TRBJ1-1; D is unresolved. The V and J ends lost 0 bases and 0 bases respectively, with 6 bases between them. The CDR3 length is 14 residues. The germline V gene encodes CDR1 SGHRS and CDR2 YFSETQ.

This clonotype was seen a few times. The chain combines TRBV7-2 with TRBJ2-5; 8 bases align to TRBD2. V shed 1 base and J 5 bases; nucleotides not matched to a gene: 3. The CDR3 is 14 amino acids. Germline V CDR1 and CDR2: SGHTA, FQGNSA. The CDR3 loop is CASSLGGRFETQYF. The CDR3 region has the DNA TGTGCCAGCAGCTTAGGCGGGAGGTTTGAGACCCAGTACTTC.

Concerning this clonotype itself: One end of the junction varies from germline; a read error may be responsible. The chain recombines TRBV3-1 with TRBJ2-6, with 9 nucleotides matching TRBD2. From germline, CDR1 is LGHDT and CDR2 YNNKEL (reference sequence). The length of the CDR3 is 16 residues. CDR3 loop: CASSRVTRLADNVLTF. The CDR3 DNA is TGTGCCAGCAGTCGCGTTACCCGACTAGCGGACAACGTTCTGACTTTC.